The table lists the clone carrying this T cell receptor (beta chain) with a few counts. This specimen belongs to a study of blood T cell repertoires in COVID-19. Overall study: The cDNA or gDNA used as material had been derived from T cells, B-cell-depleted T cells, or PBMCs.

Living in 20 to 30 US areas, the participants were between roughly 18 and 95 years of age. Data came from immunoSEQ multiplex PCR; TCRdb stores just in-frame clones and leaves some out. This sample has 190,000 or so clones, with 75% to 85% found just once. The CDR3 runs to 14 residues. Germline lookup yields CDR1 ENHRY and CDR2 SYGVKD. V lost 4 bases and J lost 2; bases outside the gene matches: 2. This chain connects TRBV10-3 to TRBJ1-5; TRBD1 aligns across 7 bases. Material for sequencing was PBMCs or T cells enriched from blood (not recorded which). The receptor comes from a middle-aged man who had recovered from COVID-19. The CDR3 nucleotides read TGTGCCATCAGTGGGACAGGTGGCAATCAGCCCCAGCATTTT. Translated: CAISGTGGNQPQHF.